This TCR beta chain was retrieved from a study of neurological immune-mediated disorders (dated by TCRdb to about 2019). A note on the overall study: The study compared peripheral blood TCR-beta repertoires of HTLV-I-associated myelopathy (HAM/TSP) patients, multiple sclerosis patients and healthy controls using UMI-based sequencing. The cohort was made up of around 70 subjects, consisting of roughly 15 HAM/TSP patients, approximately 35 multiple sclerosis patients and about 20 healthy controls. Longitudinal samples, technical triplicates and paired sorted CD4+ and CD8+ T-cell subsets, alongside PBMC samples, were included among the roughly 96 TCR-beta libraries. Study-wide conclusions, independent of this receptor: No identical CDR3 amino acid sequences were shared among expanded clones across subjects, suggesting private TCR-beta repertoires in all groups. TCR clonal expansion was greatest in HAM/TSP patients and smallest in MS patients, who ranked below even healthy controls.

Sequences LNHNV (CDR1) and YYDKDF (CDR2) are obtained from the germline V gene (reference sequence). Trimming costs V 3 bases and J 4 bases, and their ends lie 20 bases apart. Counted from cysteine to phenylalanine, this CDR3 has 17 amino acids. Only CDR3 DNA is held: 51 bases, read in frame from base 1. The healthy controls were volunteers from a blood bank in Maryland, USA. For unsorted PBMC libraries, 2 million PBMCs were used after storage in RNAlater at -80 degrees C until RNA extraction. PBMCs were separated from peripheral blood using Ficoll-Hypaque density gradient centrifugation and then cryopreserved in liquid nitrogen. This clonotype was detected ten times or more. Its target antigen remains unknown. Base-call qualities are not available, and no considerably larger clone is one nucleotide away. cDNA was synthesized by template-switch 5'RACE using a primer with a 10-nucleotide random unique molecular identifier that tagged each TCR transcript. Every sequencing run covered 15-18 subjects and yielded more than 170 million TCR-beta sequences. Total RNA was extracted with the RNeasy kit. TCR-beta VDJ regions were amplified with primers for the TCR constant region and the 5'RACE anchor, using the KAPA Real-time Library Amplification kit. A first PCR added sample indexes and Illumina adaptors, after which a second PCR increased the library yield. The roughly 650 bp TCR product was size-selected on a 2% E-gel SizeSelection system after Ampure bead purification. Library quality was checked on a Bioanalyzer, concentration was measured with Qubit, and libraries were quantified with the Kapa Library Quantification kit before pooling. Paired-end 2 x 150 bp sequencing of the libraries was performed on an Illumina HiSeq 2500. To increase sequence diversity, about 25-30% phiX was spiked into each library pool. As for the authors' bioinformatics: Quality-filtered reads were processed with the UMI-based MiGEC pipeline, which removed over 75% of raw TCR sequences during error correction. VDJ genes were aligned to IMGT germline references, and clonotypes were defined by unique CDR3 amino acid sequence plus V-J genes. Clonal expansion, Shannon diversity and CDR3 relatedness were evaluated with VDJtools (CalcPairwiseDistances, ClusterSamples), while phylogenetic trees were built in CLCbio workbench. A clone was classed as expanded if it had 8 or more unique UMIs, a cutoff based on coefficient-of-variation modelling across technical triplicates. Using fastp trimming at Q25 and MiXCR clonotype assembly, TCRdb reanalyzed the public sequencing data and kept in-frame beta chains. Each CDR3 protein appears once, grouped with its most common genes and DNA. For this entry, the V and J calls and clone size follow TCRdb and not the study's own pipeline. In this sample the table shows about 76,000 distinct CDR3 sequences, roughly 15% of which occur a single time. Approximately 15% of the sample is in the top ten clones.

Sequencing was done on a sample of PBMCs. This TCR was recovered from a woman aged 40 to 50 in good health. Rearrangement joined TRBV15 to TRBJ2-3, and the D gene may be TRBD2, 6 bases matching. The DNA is TGTGCCACCAGCAGGCGGGCGGGCGGGGTCGGTGCAGATACGCAGTATTTT. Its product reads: CATSRRAGGVGADTQYF.